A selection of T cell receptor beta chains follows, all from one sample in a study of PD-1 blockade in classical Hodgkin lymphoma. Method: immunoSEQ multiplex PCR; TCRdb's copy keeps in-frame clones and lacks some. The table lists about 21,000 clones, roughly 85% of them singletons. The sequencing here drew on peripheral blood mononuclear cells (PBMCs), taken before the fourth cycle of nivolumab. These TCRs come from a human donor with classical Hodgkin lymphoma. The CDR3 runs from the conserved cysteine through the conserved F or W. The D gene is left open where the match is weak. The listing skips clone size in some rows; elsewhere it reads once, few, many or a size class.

TGTGCCAGCAGTTTACCTCCGACCCAGTACTTC	CASSLPPTQYF	-	11	TRBV6-1	TRBJ2-5	once
TGCGCCAGCAGTGATGAGGGAGGGCCCTCGGACGGGGAGCTGTTTTTT	CASSDEGGPSDGELFF	TRBD2	16	TRBV4-3	TRBJ2-2	-
TGTGCCAGCAGCCTATCCGGAAAAGGGACAGGGATGGGCACAGATACGCAGTATTTT	CASSLSGKGTGMGTDTQYF	TRBD1	19	TRBV9	TRBJ2-3	-
TGTGCCAGCAGCTTCCAAGGGGGGACTAATGAAAAACTGTTTTTT	CASSFQGGTNEKLFF	-	15	TRBV7-9	TRBJ1-4	-
TGTGCCAGCAGCTTATTAGGACTCAACACAGATACGCAGTATTTT	CASSLLGLNTDTQYF	-	15	TRBV11-2	TRBJ2-3	once
TGTGCCAGCAGCAAGGGACAGGGGATAACCGGGGAGCTGTTTTTT	CASSKGQGITGELFF	TRBD1	15	TRBV14	TRBJ2-2	-
TGTGCCGGCAGCTTTGCGCCGTCCGACACTGAAGCTTTCTTT	CAGSFAPSDTEAFF	-	14	TRBV7-2	TRBJ1-1	once
TGTGCCAGCAGTGAGTTAGACAGTTCTGCCTACGAGCAGTACTTC	CASSELDSSAYEQYF	-	15	TRBV2	TRBJ2-7	-
TGTGCCAGCAGCTTAGACTGGGGACAGGCCAATGAGCAGTTCTTC	CASSLDWGQANEQFF	TRBD1	15	TRBV5-4	TRBJ2-1	-
TGTGCCATCAATGTCGGACTGGGCGGCTACAATGAGCAGTTCTTC	CAINVGLGGYNEQFF	-	15	TRBV10-3	TRBJ2-1	-
TGTGCCAGCAGCTTTGGTGTCCTCGGAGGGGCAGAGACCCAGTACTTC	CASSFGVLGGAETQYF	-	16	TRBV11-3	TRBJ2-5	-
TGTGCCAGCAGCCCTCGGGCCAGGGAGAATTCACCCCTCCACTTT	CASSPRARENSPLHF	-	15	TRBV7-9	TRBJ1-6	-
TGCGCCAGCAGCCCCCATTTGTGGGAGGATACAGATACGCAGTATTTT	CASSPHLWEDTDTQYF	-	16	TRBV5-1	TRBJ2-3	-
TGTGCCAGTAGTGACAGGGGGCATGGCTATGGCTACACCTTC	CASSDRGHGYGYTF	TRBD1	14	TRBV19	TRBJ1-2	-
TGTGCCAGTAGTATGTGGGCGGGAGGCTCACTCAATGAGCAGTTCTTC	CASSMWAGGSLNEQFF	TRBD2	16	TRBV19	TRBJ2-1	-
TGTGCCTGGAGCTCACAGGGGGTTGCTTTCTTT	CAWSSQGVAFF	TRBD1	11	TRBV30	TRBJ1-1	once
TGTGCCAGCAGTGCAGCAACGAACACCGGGGAGCTGTTTTTT	CASSAATNTGELFF	-	14	TRBV2	TRBJ2-2	-
TGTGCCAGTATTAGCGGGATCAGCACAGATACGCAGTATTTT	CASISGISTDTQYF	TRBD2	14	TRBV11-2	TRBJ2-3	-
TGTGCCAGCTCACTAAAGGATGGCTACACCTTC	CASSLKDGYTF	-	11	TRBV18	TRBJ1-2	-
TGTGCCAGCAGTTACTCAGACGGCGCTGGAGACACCATATATTTT	CASSYSDGAGDTIYF	-	15	TRBV6-6	TRBJ1-3	-
TGCGCCAGCAGCTTCTCCGGGACAGGGGAATCCTACGAGCAGTACTTC	CASSFSGTGESYEQYF	TRBD1	16	TRBV4-3	TRBJ2-7	-
TGTGCCAGCAGCTTAGGGGGACCGAACACTGAAGCTTTCTTT	CASSLGGPNTEAFF	-	14	TRBV7-3	TRBJ1-1	-
TGTGCCAGTAGTATCCCCAAAGGGGACAGGGGGAACTATGGCTACACCTTC	CASSIPKGDRGNYGYTF	TRBD1	17	TRBV19	TRBJ1-2	-
TGTGCCAGCAGCTTGGGACAAGTCTTTAGCACAGATACGCAGTATTTT	CASSLGQVFSTDTQYF	-	16	TRBV5-8	TRBJ2-3	once
TGTGCCACCAGCACTAGGTCTGGGGCCAACGTCCTGACTTTC	CATSTRSGANVLTF	-	14	TRBV15	TRBJ2-6	-
TGTGCCAGCAGCTTTTCCGGGACAGGGCTGAACGAGCAGTACTTC	CASSFSGTGLNEQYF	TRBD1	15	TRBV5-4	TRBJ2-7	once